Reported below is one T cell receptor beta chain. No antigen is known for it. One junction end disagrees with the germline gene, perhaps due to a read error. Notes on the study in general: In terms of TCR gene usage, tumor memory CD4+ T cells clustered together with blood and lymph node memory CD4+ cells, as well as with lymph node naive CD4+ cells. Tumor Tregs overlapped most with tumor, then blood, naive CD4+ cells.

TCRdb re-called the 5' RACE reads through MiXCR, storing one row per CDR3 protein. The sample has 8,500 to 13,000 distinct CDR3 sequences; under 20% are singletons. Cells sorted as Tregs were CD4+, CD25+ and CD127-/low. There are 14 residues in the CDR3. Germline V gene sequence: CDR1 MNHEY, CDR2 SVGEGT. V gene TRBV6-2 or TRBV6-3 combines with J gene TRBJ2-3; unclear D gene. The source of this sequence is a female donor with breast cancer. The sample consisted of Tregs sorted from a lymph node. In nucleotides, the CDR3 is TGCGCCAGCAGTAGGGTCGAGGGCACAGATACGCAGTATTTT. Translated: CASSRVEGTDTQYF.